This TCR beta chain is from a study of blood T cell repertoires in COVID-19. About the study: The United States, Italy and Spain provided the acute and convalescent COVID-19 samples. Nucleic acid was either cDNA or gDNA, and it came from T cells, B-cell-depleted T cells, or PBMCs.

Germline CDR1 is SGHVS and CDR2 is FNYEAQ. V was cut by 1 base and J by 0 bases, with 9 bases left in between. The CDR3 is 15 residues long. Produced via immunoSEQ multiplex PCR; TCRdb's table is partial and in-frame only. This sample has 28,000 or so clones, with 90% to 95% found just once. The chain uses TRBV7-6 and TRBJ1-1; TRBD1 might be the D (5 bases). Sequenced input: peripheral blood. The TCR sequence derives from a human donor in a cohort sampled during active COVID-19. CDR3 residues: CASSLVGGVNTEAFF. The CDR3 region has the DNA TGTGCCAGCAGCTTAGTGGGGGGAGTGAACACTGAAGCTTTCTTT.